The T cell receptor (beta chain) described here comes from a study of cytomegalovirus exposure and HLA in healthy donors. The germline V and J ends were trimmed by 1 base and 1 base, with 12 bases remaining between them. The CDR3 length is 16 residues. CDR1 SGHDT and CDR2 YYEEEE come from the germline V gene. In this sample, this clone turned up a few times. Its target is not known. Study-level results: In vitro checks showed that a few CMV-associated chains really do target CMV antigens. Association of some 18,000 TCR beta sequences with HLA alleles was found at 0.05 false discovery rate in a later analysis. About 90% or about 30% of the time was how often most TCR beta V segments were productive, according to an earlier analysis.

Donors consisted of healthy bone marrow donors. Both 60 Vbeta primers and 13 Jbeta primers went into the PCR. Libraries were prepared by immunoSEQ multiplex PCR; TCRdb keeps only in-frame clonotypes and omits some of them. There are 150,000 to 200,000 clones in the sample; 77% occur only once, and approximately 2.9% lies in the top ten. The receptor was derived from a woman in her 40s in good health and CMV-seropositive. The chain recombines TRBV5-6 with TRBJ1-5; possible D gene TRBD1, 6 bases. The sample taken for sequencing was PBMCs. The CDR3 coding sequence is TGTGCCAGCAGCTTGACAGGGTTCGGAAGCAATCAGCCCCAGCATTTT. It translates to CASSLTGFGSNQPQHF. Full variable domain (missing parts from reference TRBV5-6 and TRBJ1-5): DAGVTQSPTHLIKTRGQQVTLRCSPKSGHDTVSWYQQALGQGPQFIFQYYEEEERQRGNFPDRFSGHQFPNYSSELNVNALLLGDSALYLCASSLTGFGSNQPQHFGDGTRLSIL.